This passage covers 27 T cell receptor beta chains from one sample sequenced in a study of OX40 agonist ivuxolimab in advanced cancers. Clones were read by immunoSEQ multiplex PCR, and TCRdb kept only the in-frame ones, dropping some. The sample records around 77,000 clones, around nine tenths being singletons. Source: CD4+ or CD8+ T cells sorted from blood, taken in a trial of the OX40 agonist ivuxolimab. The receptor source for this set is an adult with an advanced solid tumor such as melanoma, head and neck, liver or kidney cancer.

For the CDR3, the DNA is TGTGCCAGCAGTTCCATCCCGACAGGAGTAGGCTACACCTTC. Translation gives CASSSIPTGVGYTF. The chain employs TRBV27 and TRBJ1-2; perhaps TRBD1 as D (6 bases). CDR1 is MNHEY, CDR2 SMNVEV, per germline (reference sequence). With 4 bases removed from V and 8 bases from J, the gap between germline ends came to 17 bases. This CDR3 region has 14 residues.

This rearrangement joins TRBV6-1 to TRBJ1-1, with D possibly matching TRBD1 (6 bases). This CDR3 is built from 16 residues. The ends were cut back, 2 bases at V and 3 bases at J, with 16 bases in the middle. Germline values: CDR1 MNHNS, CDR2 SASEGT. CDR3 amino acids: CASSELQGLVDTEAFF. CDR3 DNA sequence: TGTGCCAGCAGTGAACTCCAGGGGTTGGTGGACACTGAAGCTTTCTTT.

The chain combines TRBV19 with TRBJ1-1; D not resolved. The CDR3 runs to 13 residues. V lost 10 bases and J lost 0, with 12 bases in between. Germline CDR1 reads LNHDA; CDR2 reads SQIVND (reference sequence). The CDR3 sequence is CATNTGMNTEAFF. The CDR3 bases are TGTGCCACCAACACTGGAATGAACACTGAAGCTTTCTTT.

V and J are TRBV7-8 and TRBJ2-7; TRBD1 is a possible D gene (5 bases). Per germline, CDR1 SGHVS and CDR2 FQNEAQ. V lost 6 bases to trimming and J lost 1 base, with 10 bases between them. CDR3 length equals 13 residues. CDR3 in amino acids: CASREDTSYEQYF. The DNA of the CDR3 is TGTGCCAGCAGAGAGGACACTTCCTACGAGCAGTACTTC.

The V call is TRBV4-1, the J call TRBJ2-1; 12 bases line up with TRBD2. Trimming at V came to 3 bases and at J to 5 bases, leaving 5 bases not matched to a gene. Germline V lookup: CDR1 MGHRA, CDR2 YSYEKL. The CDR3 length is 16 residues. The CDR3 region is CASSHLAGGLHNEQFF. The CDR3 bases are TGCGCCAGCAGCCACCTAGCGGGAGGGCTCCACAATGAGCAGTTCTTC.

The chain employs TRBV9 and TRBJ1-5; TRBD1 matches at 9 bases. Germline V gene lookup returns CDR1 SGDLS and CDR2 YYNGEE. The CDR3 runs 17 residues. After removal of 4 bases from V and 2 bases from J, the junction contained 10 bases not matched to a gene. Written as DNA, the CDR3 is TGTGCCAGCAGCCCAGGCCGGGACAGGGACGGCAATCAGCCCCAGCATTTT. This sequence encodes CASSPGRDRDGNQPQHF.

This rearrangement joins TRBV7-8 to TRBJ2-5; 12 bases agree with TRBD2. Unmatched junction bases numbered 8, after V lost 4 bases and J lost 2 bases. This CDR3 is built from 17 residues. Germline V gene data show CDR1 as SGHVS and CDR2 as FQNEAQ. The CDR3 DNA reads TGTGCCAGCAGCTCCGGGACTAGCGGGTTTAGGCAAGAGACCCAGTACTTC. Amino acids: CASSSGTSGFRQETQYF.

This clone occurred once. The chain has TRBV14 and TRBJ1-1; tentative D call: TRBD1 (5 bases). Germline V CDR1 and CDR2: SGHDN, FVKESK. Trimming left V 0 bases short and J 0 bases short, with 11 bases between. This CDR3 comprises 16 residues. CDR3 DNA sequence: TGTGCCAGCAGCCAAGATTGGGGGACCCTGAACACTGAAGCTTTCTTT. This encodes CASSQDWGTLNTEAFF.

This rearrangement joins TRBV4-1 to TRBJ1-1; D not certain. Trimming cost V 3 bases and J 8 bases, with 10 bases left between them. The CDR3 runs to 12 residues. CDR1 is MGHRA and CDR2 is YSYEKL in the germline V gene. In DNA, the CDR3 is TGCGCCAGCAGCCACCTAAACAGAGAAGCTTTCTTT. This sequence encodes CASSHLNREAFF.

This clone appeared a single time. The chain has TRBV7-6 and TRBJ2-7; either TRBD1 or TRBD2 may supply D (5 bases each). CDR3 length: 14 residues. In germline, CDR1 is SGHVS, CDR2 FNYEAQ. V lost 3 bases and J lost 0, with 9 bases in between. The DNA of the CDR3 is TGTGCCAGCAGCTTGGGGGACGTCTCCTACGAGCAGTACTTC. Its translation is CASSLGDVSYEQYF. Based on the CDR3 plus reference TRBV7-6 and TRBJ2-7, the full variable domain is GAGVSQSPRYKVTKRGQDVALRCDPISGHVSLYWYRQALGQGPEFLTYFNYEAQQDKSGLPNDRFSAERPEGSISTLTIQRTEQRDSAMYRCASSLGDVSYEQYFGPGTRLTVT.

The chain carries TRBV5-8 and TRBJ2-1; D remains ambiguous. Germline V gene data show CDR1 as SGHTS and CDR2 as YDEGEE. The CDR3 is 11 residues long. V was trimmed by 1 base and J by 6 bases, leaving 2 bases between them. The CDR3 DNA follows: TGTGCCAGCAGCTTGTCCAATGAGCAGTTCTTC. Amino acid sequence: CASSLSNEQFF.

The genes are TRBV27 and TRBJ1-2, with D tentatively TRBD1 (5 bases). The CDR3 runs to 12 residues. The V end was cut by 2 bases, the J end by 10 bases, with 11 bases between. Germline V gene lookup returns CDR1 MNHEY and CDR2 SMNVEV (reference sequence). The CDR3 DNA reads TGTGCCAGCAGTTTAGGGGACGGTGACTACACCTTC. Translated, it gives CASSLGDGDYTF.

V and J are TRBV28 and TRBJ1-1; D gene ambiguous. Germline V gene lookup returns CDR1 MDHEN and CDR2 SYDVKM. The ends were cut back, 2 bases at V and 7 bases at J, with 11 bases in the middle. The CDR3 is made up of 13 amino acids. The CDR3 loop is CASSLRGGGEAFF. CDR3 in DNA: TGTGCCAGCAGTTTACGAGGAGGAGGTGAAGCTTTCTTT.

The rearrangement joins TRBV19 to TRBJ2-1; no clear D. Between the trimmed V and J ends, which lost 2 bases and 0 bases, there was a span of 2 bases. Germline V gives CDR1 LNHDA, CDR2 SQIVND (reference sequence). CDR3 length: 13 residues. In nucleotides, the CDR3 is TGTGCCAGTAGTATAAGCTCCTACAATGAGCAGTTCTTC. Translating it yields CASSISSYNEQFF.

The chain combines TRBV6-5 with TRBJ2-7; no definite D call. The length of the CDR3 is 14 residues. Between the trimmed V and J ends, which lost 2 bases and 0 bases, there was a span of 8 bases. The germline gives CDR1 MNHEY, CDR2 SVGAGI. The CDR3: CASSYRASSYEQYF. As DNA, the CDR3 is TGTGCCAGCAGTTACCGAGCTAGCTCCTACGAGCAGTACTTC.

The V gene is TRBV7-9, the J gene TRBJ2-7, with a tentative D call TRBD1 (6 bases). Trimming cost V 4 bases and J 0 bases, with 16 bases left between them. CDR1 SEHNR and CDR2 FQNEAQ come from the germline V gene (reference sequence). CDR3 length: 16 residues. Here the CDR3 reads CASSSNDRSRSYEQYF. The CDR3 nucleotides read TGTGCCAGCAGCTCAAACGACAGGTCCCGCTCCTACGAGCAGTACTTC.

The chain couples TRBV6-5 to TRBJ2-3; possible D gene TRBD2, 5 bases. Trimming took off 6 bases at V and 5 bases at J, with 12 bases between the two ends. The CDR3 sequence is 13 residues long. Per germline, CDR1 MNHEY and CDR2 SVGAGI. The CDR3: CASSLARGDTQYF. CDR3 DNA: TGTGCCAGCAGCCTCGCCCGGGGAGATACGCAGTATTTT.

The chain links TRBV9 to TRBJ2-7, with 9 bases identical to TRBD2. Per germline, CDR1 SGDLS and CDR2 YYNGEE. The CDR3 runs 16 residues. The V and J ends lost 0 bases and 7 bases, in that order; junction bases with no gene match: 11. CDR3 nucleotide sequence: TGTGCCAGCAGCGTAGATTCTGCTAGCGGGGAATGGGAGCAGTACTTC. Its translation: CASSVDSASGEWEQYF. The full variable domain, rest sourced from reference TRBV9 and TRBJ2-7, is DSGVTQTPKHLITATGQRVTLRCSPRSGDLSVYWYQQSLDQGLQFLIQYYNGEERAKGNILERFSAQQFPDLHSELNLSSLELGDSALYFCASSVDSASGEWEQYFGPGTRLTVT.

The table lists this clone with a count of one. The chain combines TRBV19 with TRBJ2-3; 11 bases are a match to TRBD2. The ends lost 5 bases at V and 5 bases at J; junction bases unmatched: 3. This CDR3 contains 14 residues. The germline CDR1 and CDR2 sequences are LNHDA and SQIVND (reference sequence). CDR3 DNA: TGTGCCAGTAGTGGGACTAGCGGAGGAGATACGCAGTATTTT. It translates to CASSGTSGGDTQYF.

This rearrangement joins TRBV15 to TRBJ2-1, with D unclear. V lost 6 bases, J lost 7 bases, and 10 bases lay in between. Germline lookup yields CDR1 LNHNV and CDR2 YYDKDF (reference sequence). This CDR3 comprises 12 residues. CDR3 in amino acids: CATSGLVNEQFF. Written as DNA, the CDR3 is TGTGCCACCAGTGGCCTAGTTAATGAGCAGTTCTTC.

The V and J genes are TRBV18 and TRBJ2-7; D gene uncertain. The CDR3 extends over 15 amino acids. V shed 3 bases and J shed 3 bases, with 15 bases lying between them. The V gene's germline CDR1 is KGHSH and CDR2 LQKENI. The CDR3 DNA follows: TGTGCCAGCTCACCGTCCGAAGGTGTGGACTACGAGCAGTACTTC. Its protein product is CASSPSEGVDYEQYF.

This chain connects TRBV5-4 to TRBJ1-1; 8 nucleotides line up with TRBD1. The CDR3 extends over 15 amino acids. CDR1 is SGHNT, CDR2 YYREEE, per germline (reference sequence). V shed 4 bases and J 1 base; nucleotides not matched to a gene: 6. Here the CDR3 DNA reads TGTGCCAGCAGCCCCTGGGACAGGACGAACACTGAAGCTTTCTTT. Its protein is CASSPWDRTNTEAFF.

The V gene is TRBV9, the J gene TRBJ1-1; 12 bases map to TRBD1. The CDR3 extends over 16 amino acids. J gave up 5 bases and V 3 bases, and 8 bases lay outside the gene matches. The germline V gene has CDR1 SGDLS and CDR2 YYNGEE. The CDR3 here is CASSAGTGGGMTEAFF. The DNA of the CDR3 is TGTGCCAGCAGCGCTGGGACAGGGGGCGGGATGACTGAAGCTTTCTTT.

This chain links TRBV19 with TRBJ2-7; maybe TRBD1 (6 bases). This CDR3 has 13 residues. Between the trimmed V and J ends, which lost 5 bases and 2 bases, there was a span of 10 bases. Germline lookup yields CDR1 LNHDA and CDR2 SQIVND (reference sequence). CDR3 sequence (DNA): TGTGCCAGTAGTGTGACAGGAACCTACGAGCAGTACTTC. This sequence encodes CASSVTGTYEQYF.

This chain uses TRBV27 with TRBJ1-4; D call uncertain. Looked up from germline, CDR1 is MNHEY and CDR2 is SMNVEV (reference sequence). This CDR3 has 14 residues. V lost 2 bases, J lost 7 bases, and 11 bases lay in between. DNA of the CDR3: TGTGCCAGCAGTTTAACACGGACGGGTGAAAAACTGTTTTTT. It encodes CASSLTRTGEKLFF.

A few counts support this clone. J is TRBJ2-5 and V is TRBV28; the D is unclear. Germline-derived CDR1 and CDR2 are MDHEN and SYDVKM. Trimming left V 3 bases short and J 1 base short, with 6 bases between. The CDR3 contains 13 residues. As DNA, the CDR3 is TGTGCCAGCAGTTTTAACAGCCAAGAGACCCAGTACTTC. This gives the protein CASSFNSQETQYF.

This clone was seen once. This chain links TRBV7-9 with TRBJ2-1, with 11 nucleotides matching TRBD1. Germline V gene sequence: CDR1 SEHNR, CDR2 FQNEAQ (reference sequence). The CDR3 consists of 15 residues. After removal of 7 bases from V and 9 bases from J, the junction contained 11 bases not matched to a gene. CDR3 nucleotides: TGTGCCAGCACCGCACCGGGACAGGGGGACAGTGAGCAGTTCTTC. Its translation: CASTAPGQGDSEQFF.